This T cell receptor (beta chain) stems from a study of CD8+CD57+ T cells in acquired aplastic anemia. General study results and limits: Between the patient and control groups, CD8+ Simpson's diversity did not differ significantly. The authors found lower diversity in patient CD8+CD57+ cells than in total CD4+ and CD8+ pools.

Comment on this clonotype: The target antigen is unknown.

Only patients with CD8+CD57+ cell expansion on flow cytometry were chosen for sequencing. When blood sampling took place, the patients had received no therapy. The study profiled TCR beta VDJ and CDR3 using genomic DNA as template. TCRdb used MiXCR to reprocess the reads, holding one entry per CDR3 protein. The sample lists about 17,000 distinct CDR3 sequences, 30% to 45% occurring once. The receptor was isolated from a human donor with aplastic anemia. The sample comprised CD8+CD57+ T cells sorted from PBMCs. The sample's subset: bead-enriched CD8+CD57+ effector memory T cells from SAA patients.

The CDR3 DNA follows: TGTGCCAGCGGGGAGTACTCCTACGAGCAGTACTTC. Protein product: CASGEYSYEQYF. The V and J genes are TRBV6-1 and TRBJ2-7, with a weak D call TRBD2 (5 bases). The CDR3 is made up of 12 amino acids. Germline values: CDR1 MNHNS, CDR2 SASEGT. The V end lost 8 bases, the J end lost 0 bases, and 8 bases lay between the germline ends.